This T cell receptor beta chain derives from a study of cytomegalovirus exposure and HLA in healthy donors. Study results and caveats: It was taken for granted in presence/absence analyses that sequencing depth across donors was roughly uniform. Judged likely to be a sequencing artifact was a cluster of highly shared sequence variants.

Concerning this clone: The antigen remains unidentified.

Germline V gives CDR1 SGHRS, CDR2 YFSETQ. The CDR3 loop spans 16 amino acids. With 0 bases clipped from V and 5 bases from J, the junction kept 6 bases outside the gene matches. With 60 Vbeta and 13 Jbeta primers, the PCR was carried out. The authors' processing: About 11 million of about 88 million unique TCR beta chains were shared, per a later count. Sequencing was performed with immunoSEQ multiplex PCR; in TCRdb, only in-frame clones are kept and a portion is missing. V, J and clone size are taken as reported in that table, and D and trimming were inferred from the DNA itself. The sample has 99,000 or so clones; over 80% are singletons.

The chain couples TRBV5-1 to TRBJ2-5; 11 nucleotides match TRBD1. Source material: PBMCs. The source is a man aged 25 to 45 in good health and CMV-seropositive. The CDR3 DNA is TGCGCCAGCAGCTTGGCCGGGACAGGGGGGTCTGAGACCCAGTACTTC. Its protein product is CASSLAGTGGSETQYF.